One and the same sample provided the 21 T cell receptor beta chains below, sequenced in a study of OX40 agonist ivuxolimab in advanced cancers. This table comes from immunoSEQ multiplex PCR, and its TCRdb copy is limited to in-frame clones, with some not included. The sample contains fewer than 45,000 clones, roughly four fifths of which appear only once. This material consisted of CD4+ or CD8+ T cells sorted from blood, taken in a trial of the OX40 agonist ivuxolimab. Source of these receptors: an adult with an advanced solid tumor such as melanoma, head and neck, liver or kidney cancer.

The V gene is TRBV4-1, the J gene TRBJ1-1, with no clear D. The CDR3 sequence is 14 residues long. Germline V CDR1 and CDR2: MGHRA, YSYEKL. Between the trimmed V and J ends, which lost 0 bases and 2 bases, there was a span of 7 bases. The CDR3 region is CASSQEWGNTEAFF. CDR3 nucleotides: TGCGCCAGCAGCCAAGAATGGGGAAACACTGAAGCTTTCTTT.

The chain employs TRBV5-6 and TRBJ2-5, with TRBD2 matching over 13 bases. V was pared by 4 bases and J by 1 base, with 4 bases of the junction left unmatched. The CDR3 runs 16 residues. CDR1 and CDR2 from the germline V gene are SGHDT and YYEEEE. Here the CDR3 DNA reads TGTGCCAGCAGCATCGGACTAGCGGGGGTCCAAGAGACCCAGTACTTC. Protein sequence: CASSIGLAGVQETQYF.

CDR3 DNA sequence: TGTGCCAGCAGCCCGACAGGGGGCCTCTACAATGAGCAGTTCTTC. Translated: CASSPTGGLYNEQFF. This chain links TRBV9 with TRBJ2-1; 10 nucleotides line up with TRBD1. The ends lost 4 bases at V and 3 bases at J; junction bases unmatched: 4. The CDR3 has 15 residues. CDR1 is SGDLS, CDR2 YYNGEE, per germline. The full variable domain, with the rest looked up from reference TRBV9 and TRBJ2-1, is DSGVTQTPKHLITATGQRVTLRCSPRSGDLSVYWYQQSLDQGLQFLIQYYNGEERAKGNILERFSAQQFPDLHSELNLSSLELGDSALYFCASSPTGGLYNEQFFGPGTRLTVL.

This chain links TRBV18 with TRBJ2-1; 9 nucleotides agree with TRBD2. V dropped 3 bases and J dropped 5; count of bases not matched to a gene: 5. Germline V lookup: CDR1 KGHSH, CDR2 LQKENI. The CDR3 is made up of 15 amino acids. The CDR3 bases are TGTGCCAGCTCACCGTTGACTAGCGGCAACAATGAGCAGTTCTTC. Protein: CASSPLTSGNNEQFF.

The genes are TRBV28 and TRBJ1-3, with D tentatively TRBD1 (5 bases). The germline V and J ends were trimmed by 3 bases and 4 bases, with 10 bases remaining between them. The CDR3 sequence is 14 residues long. The germline V gene has CDR1 MDHEN and CDR2 SYDVKM. The CDR3 sequence is CASSFRQPGNTIYF. The CDR3 DNA reads as TGTGCCAGCAGTTTTCGACAGCCAGGAAACACCATATATTTT.

V and J are TRBV10-1 and TRBJ2-7; D gene uncertain. CDR1 is WNHNN, CDR2 SYGVQD, per germline (reference sequence). Trimming left V 0 bases short and J 3 bases short, with 9 bases between. The CDR3 totals 14 residues. The CDR3 reads CASSESDMIYEQYF. CDR3 sequence (DNA): TGCGCCAGCAGTGAGTCCGACATGATCTACGAGCAGTACTTC.

The chain's CDR3 is CASSLERGQAHGYTF. DNA for the CDR3: TGTGCCAGCAGCTTAGAACGGGGGCAGGCTCATGGCTACACCTTC. The chain employs TRBV7-8 and TRBJ1-2; a possible D gene is TRBD1 (6 bases). Germline V gene sequence: CDR1 SGHVS, CDR2 FQNEAQ. Trimming removed 1 base from V and 6 bases from J, with 15 bases in between. The CDR3 runs 15 residues.

This clone has a single count. The genes are TRBV5-1 and TRBJ1-1; D possibly corresponds to TRBD1 (6 bases). The CDR3 has 14 amino acids. The germline V gene encodes CDR1 SGHRS and CDR2 YFSETQ. The V end lost 1 base, the J end lost 7 bases, and 14 bases lay between the germline ends. The CDR3 here is CASSLNRVQGEAFF. The CDR3 DNA is TGCGCCAGCAGCTTGAACCGAGTACAGGGTGAAGCTTTCTTT. The variable domain in full, with the rest retrieved from reference TRBV5-1 and TRBJ1-1, is KAGVTQTPRYLIKTRGQQVTLSCSPISGHRSVSWYQQTPGQGLQFLFEYFSETQRNKGNFPGRFSGRQFSNSRSEMNVSTLELGDSALYLCASSLNRVQGEAFFGQGTRLTVV.

The rearrangement links TRBV5-1 to TRBJ1-1; the D is unclear. The CDR3 contains 13 residues. Germline values: CDR1 SGHRS, CDR2 YFSETQ. V was clipped by 6 bases and J by 0 bases, with 9 bases between them. The CDR3 here is CASKGVLNTEAFF. Written as DNA, the CDR3 is TGCGCCAGCAAAGGAGTTTTGAACACTGAAGCTTTCTTT.

The chain joins TRBV4-3 to TRBJ2-1; maybe TRBD2 (5 bases). Looked up from germline, CDR1 is LGHNA and CDR2 is YSLEER. Trimming removed 0 bases at V and 15 bases at J, with 15 bases between. The CDR3 consists of 13 residues. CDR3: CASSQENSRGSFF. The CDR3 DNA sequence: TGCGCCAGCAGCCAAGAAAACTCCCGGGGTTCGTTCTTC.

V gene TRBV30 combines with J gene TRBJ2-1, with unresolved D. Germline values: CDR1 GTSNPN, CDR2 SVGIG (reference sequence). Trimming took 3 bases from V and 9 from J, leaving 12 bases between them. The CDR3 runs 12 residues. This chain's CDR3 is CAWSLVMGEQFF. As DNA, the CDR3 is TGTGCCTGGAGCCTAGTTATGGGTGAGCAGTTCTTC.

The V and J genes are TRBV2 and TRBJ2-7, with 9 positions matching TRBD2. Germline V lookup: CDR1 SNHLY, CDR2 FYNNEI. This CDR3 region has 15 residues. The trim removed 3 bases at V and 3 bases at J, leaving 6 bases unmatched. The CDR3 sequence is CASSDMELAGYEQYF. The CDR3, as DNA: TGTGCCAGCAGTGATATGGAACTAGCGGGCTACGAGCAGTACTTC.

This clone appeared a single time. The rearrangement uses TRBV6-5 and TRBJ1-2; D is possibly TRBD1 (6 bases). Deletions cut 6 bases from V and 6 bases from J, with 14 bases between. Germline loops: CDR1 MNHEY, CDR2 SVGAGI. The CDR3 runs to 13 residues. The CDR3 loop reads CASRLGGFDGYTF. The CDR3 DNA reads TGTGCCAGCAGATTAGGGGGGTTTGATGGCTACACCTTC.

Turning to this clone: Other nucleotide sequences in the sample specify the same CDR3. The rearrangement uses TRBV6-1 and TRBJ2-7; D may be TRBD1 or TRBD2 (5 bases each). Germline CDR1 is MNHNS and CDR2 is SASEGT. This CDR3 region has 15 residues. V shed 4 bases and J shed 0 bases, with 13 bases lying between them. In DNA, the CDR3 is TGTGCCAGCAGTGCTGGTCAGGGACCCTCCTACGAGCAGTACTTC. As protein: CASSAGQGPSYEQYF.

This chain joins TRBV9 and TRBJ2-1, with D uncertain. Germline V lookup: CDR1 SGDLS, CDR2 YYNGEE. V gave up 0 bases and J gave up 9 bases, with 10 bases separating them. This CDR3 spans 13 amino acids. The CDR3 reads CASSVEESSEQFF. The CDR3 region has the DNA TGTGCCAGCAGCGTAGAAGAGAGTAGTGAGCAGTTCTTC.

The rearrangement joins TRBV4-1 to TRBJ2-5; tentatively, D is TRBD1 (5 bases). Judging by the DNA end, TRBJ2-7 fits better; the J call may be wrong. From germline, CDR1 is MGHRA and CDR2 YSYEKL. The CDR3 length is 15 residues. The CDR3 loop reads CASSQGLGPSYEQYF. The CDR3 DNA reads TGCGCCAGCAGCCAAGGATTGGGGCCTTCCTACGAGCAGTACTTC.

The V gene is TRBV29-1, the J gene TRBJ2-7; 8 bases agree with TRBD2. J gave up 0 bases and V 5 bases, and 9 bases lay outside the gene matches. The germline V gene encodes CDR1 SQVTM and CDR2 ANQGSEA. The CDR3 spans 15 residues. As DNA, the CDR3 is TGCAGCGTTCGGGGGGGGGCGGTGAGCTCCTACGAGCAGTACTTC. This encodes CSVRGGAVSSYEQYF.

This clone was picked up a small number of times. The V call is TRBV11-3, the J call TRBJ2-2; 8 nucleotides agree with TRBD2. Trimming removed 4 bases from V and 4 bases from J; junction bases left unmatched: 11. Germline lookup yields CDR1 SGHNT and CDR2 YENEEA. The CDR3 is 17 amino acids. The CDR3 region is CASSSYGPSGGTGELFF. The CDR3 region has the DNA TGTGCCAGCAGCTCCTATGGACCGAGCGGGGGCACCGGGGAGCTGTTTTTT. The variable domain in full, with the rest retrieved from reference TRBV11-3 and TRBJ2-2, is EAGVVQSPRYKIIEKKQPVAFWCNPISGHNTLYWYLQNLGQGPELLIRYENEEAVDDSQLPKDRFSAERLKGVDSTLKIQPAELGDSAVYLCASSSYGPSGGTGELFFGEGSRLTVL.

The chain carries TRBV2 and TRBJ2-7; TRBD1 might be the D (5 bases). The CDR3 extends over 15 amino acids. V lost 2 bases, J lost 7 bases, and 18 bases lay in between. The germline V gene has CDR1 SNHLY and CDR2 FYNNEI. The CDR3 DNA is TGTGCCAGCAGTGAATTGTCTGGTAAAGGGGTTGAGCAGTACTTC. Translation gives CASSELSGKGVEQYF. The full variable domain, in which reference TRBV2 and TRBJ2-7 provide the parts outside the CDR3, is EPEVTQTPSHQVTQMGQEVILRCVPISNHLYFYWYRQILGQKVEFLVSFYNNEISEKSEIFDDQFSVERPDGSNFTLKIRSTKLEDSAMYFCASSELSGKGVEQYFGPGTRLTVT.

V is TRBV13 and J is TRBJ2-7; TRBD1 agrees at 7 bases. J was trimmed by 3 bases and V by 5 bases; bases with no gene match: 10. The CDR3 totals 15 residues. In germline, CDR1 is PRHDT, CDR2 FYEKMQ (reference sequence). The CDR3 is CASSRGRQGRYEQYF. CDR3 sequence (DNA): TGTGCCAGCAGCCGAGGCCGACAGGGCCGCTACGAGCAGTACTTC.

The chain recombines TRBV6-1 with TRBJ1-2, with TRBD1 matching over 9 bases. The CDR3 is 15 amino acids. The germline V gene has CDR1 MNHNS and CDR2 SASEGT. Trimming took 3 bases from V and 4 from J; bases not matched to a gene: 6. Written as DNA, the CDR3 is TGTGCCAGCAGTGAGGGACAGGGAATCAGCTATGGCTACACCTTC. Residues: CASSEGQGISYGYTF.